The TCR beta chain described here comes from a study of cytomegalovirus exposure and HLA in healthy donors. The data were produced by immunoSEQ multiplex PCR, yet TCRdb's version contains in-frame clones alone and is incomplete. The table lists some 230,000 clones, around nine tenths of them singletons. Only one count was recorded for this clone. Its antigen remains unknown. Points from the study as a whole: According to the study, 160 or so TCR beta chains were cytomegalovirus-associated. Subsequent analysis showed first-cohort TCR clusters tending to co-occur in 120 validation repertoires. Rare sequences made up most TCRs, while some public TCRs were found in many donors.

With 0 bases removed from V and 7 bases from J, the gap between germline ends came to 14 bases. The CDR3 totals 15 residues. Germline-derived CDR1 and CDR2 are SGHDT and YYEEEE. The TCR sequence derives from a young woman in good health and CMV-seronegative. The gene calls are TRBV5-6 and TRBJ2-1, with D perhaps TRBD2 (5 bases). Sequencing used PBMCs. The CDR3 DNA is TGTGCCAGCAGCTTGGGGCGCGGGTTAGGTAATGAGCAGTTCTTC. Amino acid sequence: CASSLGRGLGNEQFF.